Listed below are T cell receptor beta chains from one sample, sequenced in a study of blood T cell repertoires in COVID-19. The data were produced by immunoSEQ multiplex PCR, yet TCRdb's version contains in-frame clones alone and is incomplete. The sample lists roughly 290,000 clones, over 75% occurring once. Sequenced sample: peripheral blood. These receptor sequences come from a woman aged 50 to 65 who had recovered from COVID-19. Both conserved end residues are part of each CDR3. A D gene is named only where the DNA matches it firmly. Size tells how often a clone was seen (once, few, many) or the class of an expanded clone, and some rows leave it out.

D gene,J gene,V gene,clone size,CDR3 protein,CDR3 DNA
TRBD2,TRBJ2-7,TRBV7-9,NA,CASSQTSELVEQYF,TGTGCCAGCAGCCAGACTAGCGAGTTGGTGGAGCAGTACTTC
TRBD1,TRBJ2-1,TRBV7-8,NA,CASSRDRNNEQFF,TGTGCCAGCAGCAGGGACAGGAACAATGAGCAGTTCTTC
TRBD1,TRBJ1-2,TRBV19,NA,CASDRGSSYGYTF,TGTGCCAGTGACAGGGGCTCGTCCTATGGCTACACCTTC
TRBD2,TRBJ2-7,TRBV27,once,CASSKNRLAEGEQYF,TGTGCCAGCAGTAAAAACCGACTAGCGGAGGGGGAGCAGTACTTC
NA,TRBJ1-5,TRBV4-1,few,CASSNRVLDQPQHF,TGCGCCAGCAGCAACAGGGTCCTCGATCAGCCCCAGCATTTT
TRBD2,TRBJ2-7,TRBV28,NA,CASSLLAGEQYF,TGTGCCAGCAGTTTATTAGCGGGAGAGCAGTACTTC
TRBD2,TRBJ2-7,TRBV28,once,CASSLSGRGIPGSYEQYF,TGTGCCAGCAGTTTATCCGGGCGGGGGATCCCAGGGTCCTACGAGCAGTACTTC
NA,TRBJ1-6,TRBV19,NA,CASSISRGPGRNSPLHF,TGTGCCAGTAGTATAAGTAGGGGTCCAGGAAGGAATTCACCCCTCCACTTT
TRBD1,TRBJ2-5,TRBV5-4,NA,CASSSRQGATETQYF,TGTGCCAGCAGCTCCCGACAGGGTGCTACAGAGACCCAGTACTTC
NA,TRBJ1-2,TRBV5-5,NA,CASSLRVEVGYTF,TGTGCCAGCAGCTTGAGGGTGGAGGTTGGCTACACCTTC
NA,TRBJ2-6,TRBV6-5,NA,CASSYSIGSGANVLTF,TGTGCCAGCAGTTACTCGATCGGCTCTGGGGCCAACGTCCTGACTTTC
NA,TRBJ2-1,TRBV4-3,NA,CASSRPRGTEQFF,TGCGCCAGCAGCCGCCCCAGGGGTACTGAGCAGTTCTTC
NA,TRBJ1-2,TRBV30,NA,CAWSMGGLSYGYTF,TGTGCCTGGAGTATGGGAGGCCTCTCGTATGGCTACACCTTC
NA,TRBJ2-6,TRBV29-1,NA,CSVEDRVAGANVLTF,TGCAGCGTTGAAGATAGAGTGGCTGGGGCCAACGTCCTGACTTTC
NA,TRBJ2-3,TRBV5-1,NA,CASSLVQGSRTDTQYF,TGCGCCAGCAGCTTGGTTCAGGGGTCCCGCACAGATACGCAGTATTTT
TRBD1,TRBJ1-2,TRBV30,NA,CALTGVAINYGYTF,TGTGCGTTGACAGGGGTCGCAATTAACTATGGCTACACCTTC
NA,TRBJ2-1,TRBV7-6,NA,CASSLNRAVTYNEQFF,TGTGCCAGCAGCCTTAATAGAGCCGTAACCTACAATGAGCAGTTCTTC
TRBD2,TRBJ2-1,TRBV19,NA,CARTGTSGGKVADEQFF,TGTGCCAGAACCGGGACTAGCGGGGGTAAGGTTGCGGATGAGCAGTTCTTC
TRBD1,TRBJ2-7,TRBV7-9,once,CASSLVSGSGGSYEQYF,TGTGCCAGCAGCTTAGTATCGGGTTCAGGGGGCTCCTACGAGCAGTACTTC
NA,TRBJ2-3,TRBV4-3,many,CASSPMPYGDTQYF,TGCGCCAGCAGCCCCATGCCTTACGGAGATACGCAGTATTTT
NA,TRBJ2-7,TRBV6-5,NA,CASSYRQATYEQYF,TGTGCCAGCAGTTATCGACAGGCCACCTACGAGCAGTACTTC
TRBD1,TRBJ2-5,TRBV3-1/TRBV3-2,NA,CASRLGGLGETQYF,TGTGCCAGCAGATTAGGGGGCCTAGGAGAGACCCAGTACTTC
NA,TRBJ2-7,TRBV24-1,NA,CATSVRESSYEQYF,TGTGCCACCAGCGTAAGGGAGAGCTCCTACGAGCAGTACTTC
NA,TRBJ2-1,TRBV7-9,once,CASSAYSSEQFF,TGTGCCAGCAGCGCCTACTCGAGTGAGCAGTTCTTC
NA,TRBJ1-2,TRBV28,once,CASSLFQGLNYGYTF,TGTGCCAGCAGTTTATTTCAGGGGTTAAACTATGGCTACACCTTC
NA,TRBJ2-5,TRBV29-1,NA,CSVPTSLETQYF,TGCAGCGTCCCGACTAGTTTGGAGACCCAGTACTTC
NA,TRBJ2-3,TRBV5-1,once,CASSPLSPSGDTQYF,TGCGCCAGCAGCCCCCTATCACCGTCAGGAGATACGCAGTATTTT
NA,TRBJ1-1,TRBV7-2,NA,CASSPTRANTEAFF,TGTGCCAGCAGCCCTACGAGGGCGAACACTGAAGCTTTCTTT
TRBD1,TRBJ1-1,TRBV2,NA,CASSMTGSTEAFF,TGTGCCAGCAGTATGACAGGGAGCACTGAAGCTTTCTTT
TRBD2,TRBJ2-1,TRBV5-4,NA,CASSLARLAGYNEQFF,TGTGCCAGCAGCTTAGCCAGACTAGCGGGTTACAATGAGCAGTTCTTC
NA,TRBJ2-7,TRBV2,once,CASRVDIISYEQYF,TGTGCCAGCCGCGTAGACATTATCTCCTACGAGCAGTACTTC
NA,TRBJ2-3,TRBV5-1,NA,CASSLVVDHRADTQYF,TGCGCCAGCAGCTTGGTGGTTGACCATCGGGCAGATACGCAGTATTTT
TRBD2,TRBJ2-2,TRBV7-8,NA,CASSFTAGGNTGELFF,TGTGCCAGCAGCTTTACGGCGGGGGGGAACACCGGGGAGCTGTTTTTT
TRBD1,TRBJ2-5,TRBV6-5,NA,CASSIGTVRGETQYF,TGTGCCAGCAGTATCGGGACAGTTAGGGGAGAGACCCAGTACTTC
NA,TRBJ1-6,TRBV23-1,NA,CASSPIYRVGSPLHF,TGCGCCAGCAGTCCCATCTACAGGGTAGGATCACCCCTCCACTTT
NA,TRBJ1-5,TRBV7-2,NA,CASSFQEQPQHF,TGTGCCAGCAGCTTCCAAGAGCAGCCCCAGCATTTT
TRBD1,TRBJ1-6,TRBV6-2/TRBV6-3,NA,CASSHVRTGQTFRSPLHF,TGTGCCAGCAGCCACGTCCGAACGGGACAGACCTTCAGGTCACCCCTCCACTTT
NA,TRBJ1-4,TRBV28,NA,CASRKQGRHEKLFF,TGTGCCAGCAGGAAACAGGGCCGGCATGAAAAACTGTTTTTT
NA,TRBJ1-5,TRBV5-5,NA,CASSLLVGGNQPQHF,TGTGCCAGCAGCTTGCTGGTGGGGGGGAATCAGCCCCAGCATTTT
TRBD1,TRBJ1-3,TRBV28,NA,CASSRTGARGNTIYF,TGTGCCAGCAGCCGGACAGGGGCCCGAGGAAACACCATATATTTT
NA,TRBJ2-1,TRBV2,few,CASSVLGEEQFF,TGTGCCAGCAGTGTCCTCGGGGAGGAGCAGTTCTTC
NA,TRBJ2-3,TRBV28,NA,CASPPTNRALHNGTDTQYF,TGTGCCAGTCCCCCGACTAACAGGGCCCTCCACAACGGGACAGATACGCAGTATTTT
TRBD1,TRBJ2-3,TRBV4-3,once,CASSRGQGAGDTQYF,TGCGCCAGCAGCCGCGGACAGGGGGCTGGAGATACGCAGTATTTT
NA,TRBJ2-5,TRBV20-1,NA,CSAIRTETQYF,TGCAGTGCTATCAGAACAGAGACCCAGTACTTC
NA,TRBJ2-3,TRBV7-2,NA,CASASERTQYF,TGTGCCAGCGCCTCGGAGAGAACGCAGTATTTT
TRBD1,TRBJ1-1,TRBV28,NA,CASSLGQGWAFF,TGTGCCAGCAGTTTAGGACAGGGGTGGGCTTTCTTT
NA,TRBJ2-2,TRBV5-8,NA,CASSPPGTNTGELFF,TGTGCCAGCAGCCCCCCGGGGACGAACACCGGGGAGCTGTTTTTT
TRBD1,TRBJ1-5,TRBV12-3/TRBV12-4,NA,CASSYRGSQPQHF,TGTGCCAGCAGCTACAGGGGTAGTCAGCCCCAGCATTTT
TRBD1,TRBJ1-2,TRBV18,NA,CASSTGTGIGYTF,TGTGCCAGCTCAACCGGGACAGGGATCGGCTACACCTTC
NA,TRBJ2-1,TRBV3-1/TRBV3-2,NA,CASSQEPGEVDEQFF,TGTGCCAGCAGCCAAGAGCCGGGAGAGGTGGATGAGCAGTTCTTC
NA,TRBJ1-2,TRBV2,NA,CASSGRGRYRAF,TGTGCCAGCAGTGGCAGGGGTCGGTATAGGGCCTTC
NA,TRBJ1-4,TRBV6-5,NA,CASNIGGEGEKLFF,TGTGCCAGCAACATCGGGGGTGAGGGGGAAAAACTGTTTTTT